Following are 23 T cell receptor beta chains from one sample sequenced in a study of blood T cell repertoires in COVID-19. Clones were sequenced by immunoSEQ multiplex PCR, and TCRdb holds only the in-frame ones, with some missing. Of more than 200,000 clones listed, about 91% are singletons. Specimen: peripheral blood. The receptor set was obtained from a woman in her thirties with COVID-19, enrolled during active disease.

This clone was found a few times. This chain uses TRBV6-6 with TRBJ2-5; a possible D gene is TRBD2 (6 bases). This CDR3 region has 14 residues. The germline V and J ends were trimmed by 2 bases and 1 base, with 8 bases remaining between them. The germline V gene has CDR1 MNHNY and CDR2 SVGAGI (reference sequence). The CDR3 region is CASSYPGSQETQYF. Written as DNA, the CDR3 is TGTGCCAGCAGTTACCCCGGGAGCCAAGAGACCCAGTACTTC.

The chain has TRBV24-1 and TRBJ2-1; 8 bases agree with TRBD2. V lost 3 bases to trimming and J lost 6 bases; unmatched junction nucleotides: 3. CDR1 and CDR2 from the germline V gene are KGHDR and SFDVKD. This CDR3 spans 14 amino acids. The CDR3 coding sequence is TGTGCCACCAGTGATAAGCGGGAGTTCAATGAGCAGTTCTTC. Amino acids: CATSDKREFNEQFF.

This clone was recorded once. The chain is built from TRBV11-2 and TRBJ2-7; a possible D gene is TRBD1 (5 bases). Germline loops: CDR1 SGHAT, CDR2 FQNNGV. With 5 bases removed from V and 9 bases from J, the gap between germline ends came to 14 bases. The length of the CDR3 is 12 residues. CDR3 protein: CASSPWGGGQYF. CDR3 nucleotides: TGTGCCAGCAGCCCTTGGGGCGGCGGGCAGTACTTC.

The chain links TRBV7-6 to TRBJ1-2; D is unresolved. The CDR3 covers 15 residues. In germline, CDR1 is SGHVS, CDR2 FNYEAQ. Trimming shortened V by 2 bases and J by 0 bases, and 10 bases separated the two germline ends. In nucleotides, the CDR3 is TGTGCCAGCAGCTTATTTCCAGAACCTAACTATGGCTACACCTTC. Its protein is CASSLFPEPNYGYTF. Supplemented by reference TRBV7-6 and TRBJ1-2, the full variable domain reads GAGVSQSPRYKVTKRGQDVALRCDPISGHVSLYWYRQALGQGPEFLTYFNYEAQQDKSGLPNDRFSAERPEGSISTLTIQRTEQRDSAMYRCASSLFPEPNYGYTFGSGTRLTVV.

V usage is TRBV9 and J usage is TRBJ1-2; D is unclear. Looked up from germline, CDR1 is SGDLS and CDR2 is YYNGEE. The V gene lost 2 bases and the J gene lost 2 bases, with 7 bases spanning the gap. The CDR3 contains 13 residues. The CDR3 protein is CASSVAENYGYTF. The CDR3 DNA is TGTGCCAGCAGCGTGGCGGAGAACTATGGCTACACCTTC.

The V call is TRBV11-3, the J call TRBJ2-1; 7 bases line up with TRBD2. Trimming at V came to 1 base and at J to 7 bases, leaving 13 bases not matched to a gene. CDR1 and CDR2 (germline): SGHNT, YENEEA. The CDR3 length is 17 residues. Here the CDR3 reads CASSLGVRGRELNEQFF. The CDR3 nucleotides are TGTGCCAGCAGCTTAGGCGTACGTGGGCGGGAGTTAAATGAGCAGTTCTTC.

This clone was seen more than once but under ten times. V and J are TRBV19 and TRBJ1-4, with a weak D call TRBD1 (6 bases). The CDR3 is 15 amino acids. CDR1 and CDR2 (germline): LNHDA, SQIVND (reference sequence). Trimming removed 5 bases at V and 1 base at J, with 11 bases between. The CDR3 loop is CASSASTGTNEKLFF. CDR3 sequence (DNA): TGTGCCAGTAGTGCGTCGACAGGAACTAATGAAAAACTGTTTTTT.

The rearrangement joins TRBV5-4 to TRBJ2-5; 8 nucleotides agree with TRBD2. The CDR3 is 15 amino acids. CDR1 is SGHNT and CDR2 is YYREEE in the germline V gene (reference sequence). With 0 bases clipped from V and 3 bases from J, the junction kept 4 bases outside the gene matches. The CDR3 here is CASSLEGLVKETQYF. CDR3 DNA: TGTGCCAGCAGCTTGGAGGGACTAGTGAAAGAGACCCAGTACTTC.

The CDR3 loop is CASSLTSGNTGELFF. CDR3 sequence (DNA): TGCGCCAGCAGCCTGACTAGCGGAAACACCGGGGAGCTGTTTTTT. This chain joins TRBV5-1 and TRBJ2-2; 9 nucleotides line up with TRBD2. Trimming took 4 bases from V and 2 from J; bases not matched to a gene: 3. The length of the CDR3 is 15 residues. The germline V gene has CDR1 SGHRS and CDR2 YFSETQ.

This clone was counted a single time. In DNA, the CDR3 is TGTGCCAGCAGCTTGGGTAGCGGGAGACCTGGTTGGACAGATACGCAGTATTTT. It codes for CASSLGSGRPGWTDTQYF. This chain uses TRBV7-9 with TRBJ2-3; 9 positions match TRBD2. V trimming: 3 bases; J trimming: 3 bases; junction bases outside the gene matches: 13. CDR1 and CDR2 (germline): SEHNR, FQNEAQ (reference sequence). This CDR3 region has 18 residues.

The rearrangement uses TRBV2 and TRBJ2-5, with a possible D match to TRBD2 (6 bases). Per the germline V gene, CDR1 is SNHLY and CDR2 is FYNNEI. V dropped 6 bases and J dropped 2 bases, with 10 bases sitting between them. The CDR3 covers 13 residues. This CDR3 is CASRRSGQETQYF. The CDR3 DNA follows: TGTGCCAGCAGGCGAAGCGGGCAAGAGACCCAGTACTTC.

V usage is TRBV23-1 and J usage is TRBJ1-3; D remains ambiguous. TRBV23-1 is placed among ORFs of uncertain function. V was cut by 0 bases and J by 0 bases, with 27 bases left in between. The CDR3 is made up of 22 amino acids. CDR3 sequence: CASSQSRATAQPHTYSGNTIYF. For the CDR3, the DNA is TGCGCCAGCAGTCAATCGAGGGCCACAGCCCAGCCTCACACCTACTCTGGAAACACCATATATTTT.

The gene calls are TRBV18 and TRBJ2-1, with 15 nucleotides matching TRBD2. CDR1 KGHSH and CDR2 LQKENI come from the germline V gene. V shed 1 base and J 1 base; nucleotides not matched to a gene: 5. CDR3 length: 19 residues. In DNA, the CDR3 is TGTGCCAGCTCACCACGGACTAGCGGGGGGGCAAGGTCCTACAATGAGCAGTTCTTC. Amino acids: CASSPRTSGGARSYNEQFF.

In this sample, this clone turned up once. V is TRBV6-2 or TRBV6-3 and J is TRBJ2-1; D is possibly TRBD1 (6 bases). V was shortened by 2 bases and J by 9 bases, with 11 bases between the two germline ends. Per the germline V gene, CDR1 is MNHEY and CDR2 is SVGEGT. This CDR3 region has 13 residues. The CDR3: CASSYLNRVEQFF. CDR3 DNA sequence: TGTGCCAGCAGTTACCTAAACAGGGTTGAGCAGTTCTTC.

This clone appeared a single time. CDR3 amino acids: CASSDRGQGPSYEQYF. The CDR3 DNA reads as TGTGCCAGCAGTGACAGGGGACAGGGACCCTCCTACGAGCAGTACTTC. The chain is built from TRBV25-1 and TRBJ2-7, with 9 nucleotides matching TRBD1. Germline V gene lookup returns CDR1 MGHDK and CDR2 SYGVNS. The CDR3 loop spans 16 amino acids. Losses at the gene ends were 3 bases for V and 0 bases for J; bases not matched to a gene: 6.

This chain uses TRBV5-4 with TRBJ1-2, with 8 bases lining up with TRBD1. The CDR3 is 16 amino acids. The ends lost 4 bases at V and 5 bases at J; junction bases unmatched: 13. CDR1 SGHNT and CDR2 YYREEE come from the germline V gene (reference sequence). The chain's CDR3 is CASSPGQGAVTYGYTF. CDR3 DNA sequence: TGTGCCAGCAGCCCCGGGCAGGGGGCTGTAACTTATGGCTACACCTTC.

The chain carries TRBV7-9 and TRBJ2-1; TRBD2 matches 15 bases. With V trimmed by 4 bases and J by 4 bases, 8 bases remained unmatched. The germline V gene has CDR1 SEHNR and CDR2 FQNEAQ (reference sequence). CDR3 length: 18 residues. CDR3 coding DNA: TGTGCCAGCAGCTCCCTTGGGACTAGCGGGAGGACTTACAATGAGCAGTTCTTC. Translation gives CASSSLGTSGRTYNEQFF.

The J gene is TRBJ2-7, the V gene TRBV6-2 or TRBV6-3, with TRBD1 matching over 10 bases. The V gene's germline CDR1 is MNHEY and CDR2 SVGEGT. The trim removed 0 bases at V and 4 bases at J, leaving 12 bases unmatched. The CDR3 consists of 18 residues. In nucleotides, the CDR3 is TGTGCCAGCAGTTACTCGATCATATCTGGACAGGGGGTTTACGAGCAGTACTTC. As protein: CASSYSIISGQGVYEQYF.

This chain uses TRBV5-1 with TRBJ2-2, with TRBD2 matching 9 bases. In germline, CDR1 is SGHRS, CDR2 YFSETQ. The CDR3 sequence is 19 residues long. J was trimmed by 2 bases and V by 0 bases; bases with no gene match: 11. DNA for the CDR3: TGCGCCAGCAGCTTGGTATATAGGACTAGCGAGAGAAACACCGGGGAGCTGTTTTTT. Translated, it gives CASSLVYRTSERNTGELFF.

In this sample, this clone turned up once. The chain couples TRBV19 to TRBJ1-5, with 10 positions matching TRBD1. The CDR3 length is 15 residues. The junction had 10 bases not matched to a gene; V was cut back by 11 bases and J by 3 bases. CDR1 is LNHDA and CDR2 is SQIVND in the germline V gene (reference sequence). The DNA for the CDR3 is TGTGCCGGGGGTCAGACAGGGGGCGTCAATCAGCCCCAGCATTTT. Translating it yields CAGGQTGGVNQPQHF.

The chain recombines TRBV24-1 with TRBJ1-4; D gene unclear. The germline V and J ends were trimmed by 2 bases and 0 bases, with 6 bases remaining between them. The CDR3 sequence is 15 residues long. Germline loops: CDR1 KGHDR, CDR2 SFDVKD. In DNA form, the CDR3 reads TGTGCCACCAGTGATTCTATTGCAACTAATGAAAAACTGTTTTTT. Translation gives CATSDSIATNEKLFF.

The chain employs TRBV18 and TRBJ1-2; TRBD1 might be the D (6 bases). V gave up 3 bases and J gave up 5 bases, with 13 bases separating them. This CDR3 comprises 14 residues. Germline V gives CDR1 KGHSH, CDR2 LQKENI. CDR3 DNA sequence: TGTGCCAGCTCACCGAATAGGGACACTTATGGCTACACCTTC. Translation gives CASSPNRDTYGYTF.

The rearrangement links TRBV7-9 to TRBJ2-2; D call uncertain. CDR3 length: 13 amino acids. Trimming took off 4 bases at V and 6 bases at J, with 9 bases between the two ends. CDR1 SEHNR and CDR2 FQNEAQ come from the germline V gene (reference sequence). Here the CDR3 DNA reads TGTGCCAGCAGCTCCCCCGTTTCCGGGGAGCTGTTTTTT. Amino acid sequence: CASSSPVSGELFF. Full variable domain (outside the CDR3, taken from reference TRBV7-9 and TRBJ2-2): DTGVSQNPRHKITKRGQNVTFRCDPISEHNRLYWYRQTLGQGPEFLTYFQNEAQLEKSRLLSDRFSAERPKGSFSTLEIQRTEQGDSAMYLCASSSPVSGELFFGEGSRLTVL.